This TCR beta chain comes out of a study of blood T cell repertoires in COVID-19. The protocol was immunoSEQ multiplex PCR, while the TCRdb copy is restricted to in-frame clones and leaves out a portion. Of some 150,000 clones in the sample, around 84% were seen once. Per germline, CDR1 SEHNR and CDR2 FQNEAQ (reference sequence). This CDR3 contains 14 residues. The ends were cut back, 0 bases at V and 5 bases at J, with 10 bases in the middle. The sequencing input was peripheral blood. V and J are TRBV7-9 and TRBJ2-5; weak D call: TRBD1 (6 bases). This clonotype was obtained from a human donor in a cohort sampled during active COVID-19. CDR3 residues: CASSLAGAWETQYF. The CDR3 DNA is TGTGCCAGCAGCTTAGCGGGGGCCTGGGAGACCCAGTACTTC.